These 30 T cell receptor beta chains share one sample of origin, sequenced in a study of control samples from healthy donors and cancer patients. The data were produced by immunoSEQ multiplex PCR, yet TCRdb's version contains in-frame clones alone and is incomplete. The sample carries over 150,000 clones, 94% recorded once. Sequenced material: blood. The receptors come from a woman aged 18 to 35 in good health.

V is TRBV7-2 and J is TRBJ2-1, with 9 bases matching TRBD1. Germline CDR1 reads SGHTA; CDR2 reads FQGNSA. The CDR3 spans 15 residues. After removal of 10 bases from V and 8 bases from J, the junction contained 15 bases not matched to a gene. The CDR3 loop reads CAILGIRGQGHEQFF. The CDR3 nucleotides are TGTGCCATCCTGGGAATACGGGGACAGGGCCATGAGCAGTTCTTC.

The J gene is TRBJ1-6, the V gene TRBV7-6, with TRBD1 as a possible D gene (5 bases). CDR1 is SGHVS and CDR2 is FNYEAQ in the germline V gene. V shed 2 bases and J shed 5 bases, with 13 bases lying between them. CDR3 size: 16 residues. CDR3 sequence reads: CASSLNPDNNNSPLHF. Here the CDR3 DNA reads TGTGCCAGCAGCTTAAATCCGGACAACAATAATTCACCCCTCCACTTT.

This clone was recorded only once. The chain joins TRBV4-1 to TRBJ1-5, with a tentative D call TRBD1 (6 bases). Per germline, CDR1 MGHRA and CDR2 YSYEKL. Deletions cut 5 bases from V and 4 bases from J, with 12 bases between. The CDR3 covers 14 residues. CDR3 bases: TGCGCCAGCAGCTCCGGACAGCCTAATCAGCCCCAGCATTTT. Protein product: CASSSGQPNQPQHF.

The chain employs TRBV28 and TRBJ1-4; D is possibly TRBD1 (5 bases). Trimming pared 5 bases from V and 0 bases from J, leaving 10 bases between. This CDR3 is 15 amino acids long. CDR1 and CDR2 (germline): MDHEN, SYDVKM. As DNA, the CDR3 is TGTGCCAGCAGTCCCCTGACAGCAACTAATGAAAAACTGTTTTTT. Residues: CASSPLTATNEKLFF.

The rearrangement uses TRBV9 and TRBJ2-2, with D possibly matching TRBD1 (6 bases). The germline V gene has CDR1 SGDLS and CDR2 YYNGEE. The CDR3 consists of 15 residues. Trimming pared 3 bases from V and 0 bases from J, leaving 9 bases between. The CDR3 DNA reads as TGTGCCAGCAGCGCGGCAGGGGCGAACACCGGGGAGCTGTTTTTT. Translation: CASSAAGANTGELFF. Based on the CDR3 plus reference TRBV9 and TRBJ2-2, the full variable domain is DSGVTQTPKHLITATGQRVTLRCSPRSGDLSVYWYQQSLDQGLQFLIQYYNGEERAKGNILERFSAQQFPDLHSELNLSSLELGDSALYFCASSAAGANTGELFFGEGSRLTVL.

The J gene is TRBJ2-1, the V gene TRBV9; D call uncertain. Germline V gives CDR1 SGDLS, CDR2 YYNGEE. V was cut by 3 bases and J by 1 base, with 11 bases left in between. This CDR3 region has 15 residues. Here the CDR3 DNA reads TGTGCCAGCAGCGCCGCCCGGTCATCCTACAATGAGCAGTTCTTC. Its protein product is CASSAARSSYNEQFF.

The V and J genes are TRBV7-6 and TRBJ1-3; tentatively, D is TRBD1 (6 bases). The CDR3 is made up of 17 amino acids. V gave up 1 base and J gave up 4 bases, with 17 bases separating them. CDR1 is SGHVS and CDR2 is FNYEAQ in the germline V gene. For the CDR3, the DNA is TGTGCCAGCAGCTTAGACACTCCAAGGGGGTCAGGAAACACCATATATTTT. Amino acid sequence: CASSLDTPRGSGNTIYF. Filled out from reference TRBV7-6 and TRBJ1-3, the complete variable domain reads GAGVSQSPRYKVTKRGQDVALRCDPISGHVSLYWYRQALGQGPEFLTYFNYEAQQDKSGLPNDRFSAERPEGSISTLTIQRTEQRDSAMYRCASSLDTPRGSGNTIYFGEGSWLTVV.

This clone was seen more than once but under ten times. The rearrangement links TRBV18 to TRBJ2-7, with D unclear. Germline-derived CDR1 and CDR2 are KGHSH and LQKENI. Trimming left V 0 bases short and J 2 bases short, with 11 bases between. The CDR3 is 15 residues long. CDR3 amino acids: CASSPPRRYPYEQYF. The CDR3 coding sequence is TGTGCCAGCTCACCACCGAGGCGCTATCCCTACGAGCAGTACTTC.

The chain combines TRBV4-2 with TRBJ1-2, with D unclear. V dropped 3 bases and J dropped 0 bases, with 14 bases sitting between them. CDR3 length: 16 amino acids. Per the germline V gene, CDR1 is LGHNA and CDR2 is YNFKEQ. CDR3 sequence reads: CASSHPTGGTNYGYTF. The DNA of the CDR3 is TGTGCCAGCAGCCATCCCACGGGAGGGACTAACTATGGCTACACCTTC.

The chain recombines TRBV14 with TRBJ2-1; the D is unclear. Trimming removed 4 bases from V and 0 bases from J, with 7 bases in between. Germline assignment: CDR1 SGHDN and CDR2 FVKESK. The CDR3 spans 14 residues. CDR3 DNA: TGTGCCAGCAGCCGTTTGAGCTCCTACAATGAGCAGTTCTTC. Translated, it gives CASSRLSSYNEQFF. Full variable domain (missing parts from reference TRBV14 and TRBJ2-1): EAGVTQFPSHSVIEKGQTVTLRCDPISGHDNLYWYRRVMGKEIKFLLHFVKESKQDESGMPNNRFLAERTGGTYSTLKVQPAELEDSGVYFCASSRLSSYNEQFFGPGTRLTVL.

In the case of this clone: Other DNA sequences from this sample encode an identical CDR3 as well. This chain joins TRBV5-1 and TRBJ1-1; 7 bases are shared with TRBD1. Losses at the gene ends were 3 bases for V and 1 base for J; bases not matched to a gene: 3. The V gene's germline CDR1 is SGHRS and CDR2 YFSETQ. The CDR3 covers 14 residues. The CDR3 protein is CASSWGQSNTEAFF. The CDR3 DNA sequence: TGCGCCAGCAGCTGGGGACAGTCGAACACTGAAGCTTTCTTT.

The chain uses TRBV18 and TRBJ2-2; 7 bases line up with TRBD1. The CDR3 extends over 16 amino acids. The junction had 7 bases not matched to a gene; V was cut back by 6 bases and J by 0 bases. Germline CDR1 reads KGHSH; CDR2 reads LQKENI. The CDR3 reads CASSVGGQPNTGELFF. CDR3 DNA sequence: TGTGCCAGCTCGGTTGGGGGACAGCCGAACACCGGGGAGCTGTTTTTT.

The J gene is TRBJ1-2, the V gene TRBV7-2; the D is unclear. V shed 5 bases and J shed 5 bases, with 15 bases lying between them. Germline CDR1 reads SGHTA; CDR2 reads FQGNSA. The length of the CDR3 is 14 residues. CDR3 amino acids: CASSLMGSLYGYTF. CDR3 coding DNA: TGTGCCAGCAGCCTCATGGGGTCCCTTTATGGCTACACCTTC.

The chain couples TRBV23-1 to TRBJ2-1; 9 bases agree with TRBD1. TRBV23-1 is filed as an ORF, its function uncertain. V lost 3 bases and J lost 7; bases outside the gene matches: 7. The CDR3 has 15 residues. The CDR3 coding sequence is TGCGCCAGCAGTCACCGACAGGGGGAGAATAATGAGCAGTTCTTC. Its protein product is CASSHRQGENNEQFF.

The CDR3: CAISGRQVGPYEQYF. The CDR3 DNA sequence: TGTGCCATCAGTGGGCGACAGGTGGGACCCTACGAGCAGTACTTC. This sequence joins TRBV10-3 and TRBJ2-7; possibly TRBD1 for D (6 bases). The CDR3 runs to 15 residues. Trimming pared 4 bases from V and 2 bases from J, leaving 15 bases between. Germline assignment: CDR1 ENHRY and CDR2 SYGVKD.

The chain couples TRBV18 to TRBJ2-2; no definite D call. In germline, CDR1 is KGHSH, CDR2 LQKENI. V lost 4 bases to trimming and J lost 7 bases, with 10 bases between them. This CDR3 has 13 residues. DNA of the CDR3: TGTGCCAGCTCACAGGAAGTAGTCGGGGAGCTGTTTTTT. Translating it yields CASSQEVVGELFF. The whole variable domain, filled in from reference TRBV18 and TRBJ2-2, reads NAGVMQNPRHLVRRRGQEARLRCSPMKGHSHVYWYRQLPEEGLKFMVYLQKENIIDESGMPKERFSAEFPKEGPSILRIQQVVRGDSAAYFCASSQEVVGELFFGEGSRLTVL.

The V and J genes are TRBV15 and TRBJ1-1; D remains unclear. V was pared by 9 bases and J by 1 base, with 15 bases between. The V gene's germline CDR1 is LNHNV and CDR2 YYDKDF (reference sequence). The CDR3 contains 14 residues. CDR3 sequence: CATKRLISNTEAFF. The CDR3 region has the DNA TGTGCCACTAAGAGACTGATTTCGAACACTGAAGCTTTCTTT.

The gene calls are TRBV18 and TRBJ2-3; the match to TRBD2 covers 12 bases. V lost 0 bases, J lost 3 bases, and 4 bases stayed unmatched. This CDR3 has 17 amino acids. The germline gives CDR1 KGHSH, CDR2 LQKENI. The CDR3 loop is CASSPPSTSGRTDTQYF. The CDR3 region has the DNA TGTGCCAGCTCACCACCTTCGACTAGCGGGAGAACAGATACGCAGTATTTT.

The chain links TRBV6-5 to TRBJ1-1; the D is unclear. CDR3 size: 13 residues. Between the trimmed V and J ends, which lost 2 bases and 6 bases, there was a span of 10 bases. Germline CDR1 is MNHEY and CDR2 is SVGAGI. CDR3: CASSYRIAAEAFF. CDR3 in DNA: TGTGCCAGCAGTTACCGTATCGCGGCTGAAGCTTTCTTT.

The chain links TRBV24-1 to TRBJ2-3; no reliable D call. This CDR3 spans 11 amino acids. Deletions cut 5 bases from V and 2 bases from J, with 1 base between. The germline CDR1 and CDR2 sequences are KGHDR and SFDVKD. For the CDR3, the DNA is TGTGCCACCAGTGTCACAGATACGCAGTATTTT. It codes for CATSVTDTQYF.

The rearrangement joins TRBV7-9 to TRBJ1-2, with D possibly matching TRBD1 (6 bases). The germline CDR1 and CDR2 sequences are SEHNR and FQNEAQ (reference sequence). Trimming stripped 3 bases from V and 8 bases from J, with 10 bases between. There are 12 residues in the CDR3. CDR3 residues: CASSFGQYGYTF. As DNA, the CDR3 is TGTGCCAGCAGCTTCGGACAGTACGGCTACACCTTC.

This rearrangement joins TRBV2 to TRBJ1-1, with 9 bases aligning to TRBD1. The V and J ends lost 6 bases and 1 base, in that order; junction bases with no gene match: 6. Per the germline V gene, CDR1 is SNHLY and CDR2 is FYNNEI. CDR3 length: 15 amino acids. DNA of the CDR3: TGTGCCAGCAGCGACTCGGACAGGGGGAACACTGAAGCTTTCTTT. It specifies CASSDSDRGNTEAFF.

The rearrangement links TRBV3-1 (or the pseudogene TRBV3-2) to TRBJ1-1; D not resolved. Trimming pared 6 bases from V and 10 bases from J, leaving 24 bases between. This CDR3 contains 15 residues. Germline CDR1 LGHDT, CDR2 YNNKEL (reference sequence). DNA of the CDR3: TGTGCCAGCAGTCATCTACAGCCGGGCGGGTTTGGAGCTTTCTTT. The encoded protein is CASSHLQPGGFGAFF.

The chain employs TRBV7-3 and TRBJ2-2; 9 positions match TRBD2. CDR1 is SGHTA, CDR2 FQGTGA, per germline. The V and J ends lost 2 bases and 2 bases, in that order; junction bases with no gene match: 6. CDR3 size: 17 residues. The CDR3 sequence is CASSLSPTSGNTGELFF. CDR3 in DNA: TGTGCCAGCAGCTTATCCCCGACTAGCGGAAACACCGGGGAGCTGTTTTTT.

CDR3 coding DNA: TGTGCCAGCAGTAGGGGGGGACTTACAGATACGCAGTATTTT. Translating it yields CASSRGGLTDTQYF. This chain links TRBV6-2 or TRBV6-3 with TRBJ2-3; weak D call: TRBD2 (7 bases). The CDR3 is 14 amino acids. CDR1 MNHEY and CDR2 SVGEGT come from the germline V gene. V gave up 5 bases and J gave up 3 bases, with 12 bases separating them.

The J gene is TRBJ2-7, the V gene TRBV7-2; the D gene is possibly TRBD1 (6 bases). This CDR3 is 16 amino acids long. Germline loops: CDR1 SGHTA, CDR2 FQGNSA. V was clipped by 5 bases and J by 2 bases, with 19 bases between them. CDR3 nucleotides: TGTGCCAGCAGCCGGATGGGACACCAGGACACCTACGAGCAGTACTTC. It codes for CASSRMGHQDTYEQYF.

V and J are TRBV7-9 and TRBJ1-1, with D perhaps TRBD1 (5 bases). Germline loops: CDR1 SEHNR, CDR2 FQNEAQ (reference sequence). CDR3 length: 15 amino acids. V lost 1 base to trimming and J lost 1 base, with 10 bases between them. CDR3 in DNA: TGTGCCAGCAGCTTAGGGGGACGGTCGAACACTGAAGCTTTCTTT. This codes for CASSLGGRSNTEAFF.

V is TRBV18 and J is TRBJ2-7, with unresolved D. Germline V gives CDR1 KGHSH, CDR2 LQKENI. The CDR3 is 13 amino acids. V was pared by 0 bases and J by 2 bases, with 5 bases between. This chain's CDR3 is CASSPPEAYEQYF. The CDR3 region has the DNA TGTGCCAGCTCACCACCTGAAGCCTACGAGCAGTACTTC. Using reference TRBV18 and TRBJ2-7 for the parts outside the CDR3, the full variable domain is NAGVMQNPRHLVRRRGQEARLRCSPMKGHSHVYWYRQLPEEGLKFMVYLQKENIIDESGMPKERFSAEFPKEGPSILRIQQVVRGDSAAYFCASSPPEAYEQYFGPGTRLTVT.

This rearrangement joins TRBV18 to TRBJ1-4; 7 nucleotides align to TRBD1. Germline CDR1 is KGHSH and CDR2 is LQKENI. There are 22 residues in the CDR3. V dropped 3 bases and J dropped 8; count of bases not matched to a gene: 30. The CDR3 protein is CASSPDPATIRQGGASEEKLFF. CDR3 DNA sequence: TGTGCCAGCTCACCCGACCCGGCTACTATTAGACAGGGAGGGGCAAGCGAGGAAAAACTGTTTTTT. The full variable domain, rest sourced from reference TRBV18 and TRBJ1-4, is NAGVMQNPRHLVRRRGQEARLRCSPMKGHSHVYWYRQLPEEGLKFMVYLQKENIIDESGMPKERFSAEFPKEGPSILRIQQVVRGDSAAYFCASSPDPATIRQGGASEEKLFFGSGTQLSVL.

J is TRBJ1-2 and V is TRBV4-3; the match to TRBD1 covers 9 bases. J gave up 5 bases and V 1 base, and 5 bases lay outside the gene matches. Germline CDR1 reads LGHNA; CDR2 reads YSLEER. The CDR3 totals 15 residues. The CDR3 DNA sequence: TGCGCCAGCAGCCAAGCCGGGACAGGGCTGTATGGCTACACCTTC. Translating gives CASSQAGTGLYGYTF.